Listed here are 13 T cell receptor beta chains from one sample, sequenced in a study of graft-versus-host responses after intestinal transplantation. TCRdb's table, derived via immunoSEQ multiplex PCR, lists solely in-frame clones and lacks some. Here the sample spans around 87,000 clones, 85% to 95% being singletons. These receptors' targets are unknown. The source material was unstimulated CD8+ T cells sorted from spleen or lymph node cells, sampled before transplant. The receptors shown here come from a human donor who was the organ donor for an intestinal transplant.

This chain connects TRBV9 to TRBJ2-1; 12 bases line up with TRBD2. The trim removed 3 bases at V and 5 bases at J, leaving 6 bases unmatched. Germline CDR1 is SGDLS and CDR2 is YYNGEE. The CDR3 is 16 residues long. The CDR3 DNA is TGTGCCAGCAGCGCCCCACCTAGCGGGGGGGACAATGAGCAGTTCTTC. It is translated as CASSAPPSGGDNEQFF.

J is TRBJ1-2 and V is TRBV6-1; TRBD1 might be the D (6 bases). CDR1 is MNHNS and CDR2 is SASEGT in the germline V gene. V was shortened by 4 bases and J by 4 bases, with 10 bases between the two germline ends. The CDR3 is 13 amino acids. As DNA, the CDR3 is TGTGCCAGCAGTGCGAGGACAGCCTATGGCTACACCTTC. Amino acids: CASSARTAYGYTF.

The V gene is TRBV27, the J gene TRBJ1-1, with 8 bases lining up with TRBD1. Losses at the gene ends were 8 bases for V and 1 base for J; bases not matched to a gene: 3. The germline CDR1 and CDR2 sequences are MNHEY and SMNVEV (reference sequence). The CDR3 has 13 residues. This chain's CDR3 is CASLGTGNTEAFF. CDR3 in DNA: TGTGCCAGCCTGGGGACAGGGAACACTGAAGCTTTCTTT.

V gene TRBV4-1 combines with J gene TRBJ2-7, with a possible D match to TRBD1 (5 bases). The length of the CDR3 is 16 residues. Germline V CDR1 and CDR2: MGHRA, YSYEKL. Trimming took off 5 bases at V and 3 bases at J, with 20 bases between the two ends. CDR3 DNA: TGCGCCAGCAGCTACCGACAGCAAAACGATGTCTACGAGCAGTACTTC. Its translation is CASSYRQQNDVYEQYF.

A word on this clone: Compared with germline, one end of the junction differs, possibly owing to a read error. This chain joins TRBV7-7 and TRBJ2-3, with D perhaps TRBD2 (5 bases). The germline gives CDR1 SSHAT, CDR2 FNYEAQ (reference sequence). The CDR3 is 16 residues long. The CDR3 loop is CASSFRRGCETDTQYF. For the CDR3, the DNA is TGTGCTAGCAGCTTTCGTCGGGGTTGCGAAACAGATACGCAGTATTTT.

The chain has TRBV9 and TRBJ2-7, with 11 bases aligning to TRBD1. Germline-derived CDR1 and CDR2 are SGDLS and YYNGEE. The CDR3 runs to 15 residues. V was clipped by 2 bases and J by 4 bases; unmatched bases: 5. The CDR3 here is CASSVGQGALYEQYF. The CDR3 coding sequence is TGTGCCAGCAGCGTTGGACAGGGGGCGCTTTACGAGCAGTACTTC.

The rearrangement joins TRBV11-2 to TRBJ1-2; 7 bases agree with TRBD1. The CDR3 extends over 18 amino acids. J was trimmed by 0 bases and V by 1 base; bases with no gene match: 11. Looked up from germline, CDR1 is SGHAT and CDR2 is FQNNGV. This chain's CDR3 is CASSLGIRDSSTNYGYTF. CDR3 bases: TGTGCCAGCAGCTTAGGGATTCGGGACAGCTCGACTAACTATGGCTACACCTTC.

CDR3 in DNA: TGTGCCAGCATGGAACTCGACAGGAACACTGAAGCTTTCTTT. It translates to CASMELDRNTEAFF. This sequence joins TRBV6-1 and TRBJ1-1; D may be TRBD1 (5 bases). There are 14 residues in the CDR3. Germline lookup yields CDR1 MNHNS and CDR2 SASEGT. V was trimmed by 7 bases and J by 1 base, leaving 13 bases between them.

J is TRBJ2-7 and V is TRBV19; TRBD1 agrees at 8 bases. Germline V gives CDR1 LNHDA, CDR2 SQIVND (reference sequence). The trim removed 2 bases at V and 3 bases at J, leaving 6 bases unmatched. The length of the CDR3 is 15 residues. CDR3 protein: CASSISAGGIYEQYF. CDR3 DNA sequence: TGTGCCAGTAGTATATCAGCAGGGGGCATCTACGAGCAGTACTTC.

This rearrangement joins TRBV7-9 to TRBJ1-2, with TRBD1 matching over 7 bases. V was clipped by 5 bases and J by 4 bases; unmatched bases: 7. Germline CDR1 SEHNR, CDR2 FQNEAQ (reference sequence). This CDR3 spans 14 amino acids. CDR3 in DNA: TGTGCCAGCAGCGGACAGGTTGGAGGCTATGGCTACACCTTC. This sequence encodes CASSGQVGGYGYTF.

The rearrangement uses TRBV10-3 and TRBJ1-2; D gene unclear. Germline CDR1 is ENHRY and CDR2 is SYGVKD. The CDR3 extends over 13 amino acids. Trimming stripped 7 bases from V and 3 bases from J, with 12 bases between. CDR3 nucleotide sequence: TGTGCCATCACCCGACTGATAGACTATGGCTACACCTTC. Its translation is CAITRLIDYGYTF.

There are a few counts of this clone. The chain employs TRBV6-6 and TRBJ1-3; tentatively, D is TRBD1 (6 bases). Germline lookup yields CDR1 MNHNY and CDR2 SVGAGI (reference sequence). The CDR3 totals 14 residues. With 5 bases removed from V and 4 bases from J, the gap between germline ends came to 12 bases. The CDR3: CASSLTGSGNTIYF. The CDR3 DNA reads TGTGCCAGCAGTCTAACAGGGAGCGGAAACACCATATATTTT.

This chain uses TRBV4-3 with TRBJ2-2; TRBD2 matches at 8 bases. The CDR3 is made up of 18 amino acids. With V trimmed by 0 bases and J by 5 bases, 11 bases remained unmatched. Germline V gives CDR1 LGHNA, CDR2 YSLEER. The chain's CDR3 is CASSQDSPFGGGTGELFF. CDR3 bases: TGCGCCAGCAGCCAAGATAGCCCCTTTGGCGGGGGGACCGGGGAGCTGTTTTTT.